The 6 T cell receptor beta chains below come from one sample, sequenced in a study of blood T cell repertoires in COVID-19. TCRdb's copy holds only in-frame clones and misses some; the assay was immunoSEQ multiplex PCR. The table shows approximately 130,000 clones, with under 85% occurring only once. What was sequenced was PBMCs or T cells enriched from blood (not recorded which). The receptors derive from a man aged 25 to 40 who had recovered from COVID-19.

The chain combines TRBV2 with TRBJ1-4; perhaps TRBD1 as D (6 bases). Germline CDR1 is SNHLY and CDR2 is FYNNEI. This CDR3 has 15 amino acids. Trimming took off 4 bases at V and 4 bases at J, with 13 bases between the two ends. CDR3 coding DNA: TGTGCCAGCAGTGGGGACATCGGGGATAATGAAAAACTGTTTTTT. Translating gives CASSGDIGDNEKLFF.

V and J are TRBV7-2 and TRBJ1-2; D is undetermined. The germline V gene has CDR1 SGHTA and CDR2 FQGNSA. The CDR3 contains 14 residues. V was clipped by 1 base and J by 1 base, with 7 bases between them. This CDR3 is CASSLGRNNYGYTF. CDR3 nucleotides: TGTGCCAGCAGCTTAGGCAGAAATAACTATGGCTACACCTTC.

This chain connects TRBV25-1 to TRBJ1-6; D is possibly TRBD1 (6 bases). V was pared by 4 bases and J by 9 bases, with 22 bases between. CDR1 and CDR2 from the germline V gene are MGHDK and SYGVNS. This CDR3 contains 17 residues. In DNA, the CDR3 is TGTGCCAGCAGTGGAAGGGGGACACGAAAAGGGGGTTCACCCCTCCACTTT. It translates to CASSGRGTRKGGSPLHF.

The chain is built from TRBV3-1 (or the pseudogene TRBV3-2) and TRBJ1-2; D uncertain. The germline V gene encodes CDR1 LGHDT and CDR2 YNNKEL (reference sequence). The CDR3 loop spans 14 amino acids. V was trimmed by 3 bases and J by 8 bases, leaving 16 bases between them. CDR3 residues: CASSHRYGQRGYTF. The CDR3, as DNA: TGTGCCAGCAGCCACAGGTACGGCCAAAGAGGCTACACCTTC.

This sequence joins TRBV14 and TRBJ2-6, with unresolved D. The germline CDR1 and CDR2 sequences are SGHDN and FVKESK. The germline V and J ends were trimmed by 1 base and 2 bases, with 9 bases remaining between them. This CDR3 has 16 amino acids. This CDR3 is CASSQGLETGANVLTF. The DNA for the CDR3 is TGTGCCAGCAGCCAAGGCCTGGAGACTGGGGCCAACGTCCTGACTTTC.

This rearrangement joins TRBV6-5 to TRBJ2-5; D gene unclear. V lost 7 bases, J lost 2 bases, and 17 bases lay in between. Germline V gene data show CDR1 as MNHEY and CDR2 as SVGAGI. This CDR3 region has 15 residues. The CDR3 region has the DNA TGTGCCAGCACCCGATCCGAATTCGGGCAAGAGACCCAGTACTTC. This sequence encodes CASTRSEFGQETQYF.